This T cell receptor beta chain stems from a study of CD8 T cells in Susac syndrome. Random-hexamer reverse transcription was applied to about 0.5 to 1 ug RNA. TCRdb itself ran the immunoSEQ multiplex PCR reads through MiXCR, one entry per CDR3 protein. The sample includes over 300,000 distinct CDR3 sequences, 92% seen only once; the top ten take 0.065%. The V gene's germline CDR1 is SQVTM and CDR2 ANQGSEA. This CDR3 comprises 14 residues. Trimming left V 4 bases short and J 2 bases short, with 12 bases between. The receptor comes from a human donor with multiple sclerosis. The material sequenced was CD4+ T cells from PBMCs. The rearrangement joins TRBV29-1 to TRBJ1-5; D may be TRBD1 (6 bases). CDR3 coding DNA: TGCAGCGTTGGGGGGGGCGATGGCAATCAGCCCCAGCATTTT. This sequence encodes CSVGGGDGNQPQHF. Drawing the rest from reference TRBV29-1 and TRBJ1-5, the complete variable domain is SAVISQKPSRDICQRGTSLTIQCQVDSQVTMMFWYRQQPGQSLTLIATANQGSEATYESGFVIDKFPISRPNLTFSTLTVSNMSPEDSSIYLCSVGGGDGNQPQHFGDGTRLSIL.